The following is a T cell receptor (beta chain) sequence with its context. Its target is unknown. The entry originates in a study of beta chain features in type 1 diabetes. Overall study results and limits: A moderate, significant TCRB CDR3 shortening appeared in type 1 diabetes across four CD4+ subsets. Whether HLA type affects TCRB rearrangement stayed undetermined in the present work.

Approximately 110 mL of blood, on average, came from one heparinised draw per donor. Purity exceeded 95% in all sorted populations. Every bit of the isolated RNA underwent reverse transcription, so sequencing read expressed TCRB transcripts. Assay: immunoSEQ multiplex PCR; the TCRdb copy retains only in-frame clones and omits some. The top ten hold 0.7% of the sample, which has roughly 150,000 clones, 9% to 10% seen once. The CDR3 contains 13 residues. Germline V CDR1 and CDR2: SNHLY, FYNNEI. V lost 3 bases and J 5 bases, leaving 11 bases between the germline ends. This receptor was identified in a woman aged 25-40 years with type 1 diabetes. The source material was central memory CD4+ T cells from blood. The rearrangement joins TRBV2 to TRBJ2-7, with D tentatively TRBD1 (6 bases). CDR3 amino acids: CASSDNRVNEQYF. The CDR3 nucleotides are TGTGCCAGCAGTGACAACAGGGTGAACGAGCAGTACTTC.